This is a list of T cell receptor beta chains from one sample in a study of blood T cell repertoires in COVID-19. TCRdb keeps only in-frame clones here, not all; method: immunoSEQ multiplex PCR. The table lists some 120,000 clones, about 80% of them singletons, with 3.8% in the top ten. Sequenced material: peripheral blood. The receptor set was obtained from a woman aged 50 to 60 with acute or convalescent COVID-19. CDR3s include the opening cysteine and the closing phenylalanine or tryptophan. The order of the fields is J gene, clone size, D gene, V gene, CDR3 DNA, CDR3 protein. D genes are given only for firm matches. Size tells how often a clone was seen (once, few, many) or the class of an expanded clone, and some rows leave it out.

>TRBJ2-7|-|-|TRBV30
TGTGCCTGGAGTGTCCTTTTGAACAGGGAGCAGTACTTC
CAWSVLLNREQYF
>TRBJ2-1|-|TRBD1|TRBV7-8
TGTGCCAGCAGCCATCCGGGACAGGGATACAATGAGCAGTTCTTC
CASSHPGQGYNEQFF
>TRBJ2-1|few|-|TRBV21-1
TGTGCCAGCAGCAAAGGCCAGCGGGACTTCTATGAGCAGTTCTTC
CASSKGQRDFYEQFF
>TRBJ2-7|-|TRBD2|TRBV7-8
TGTGCCAGCAGCCATTCCGGGGGGGGAGCCTACGAGCAGTACTTC
CASSHSGGGAYEQYF
>TRBJ2-7|-|TRBD2|TRBV7-2
TGTGCCAGCAGCTTATTAGCGGGGGACTCGGAGCAGTACTTC
CASSLLAGDSEQYF
>TRBJ2-2|-|TRBD2|TRBV27
TGTGCCAGCAGTGCACTAGCGGGAGTTACCGGGGAGCTGTTTTTT
CASSALAGVTGELFF
>TRBJ2-1|-|TRBD2|TRBV2
TGTGCCAGCAGTTCTCGACTAGCGGAGAATGAGCAGTTCTTC
CASSSRLAENEQFF
>TRBJ1-5|-|-|TRBV19
TGTGCCAGTAGTTACCAGGGTGGCAATCAGCCCCAGCATTTT
CASSYQGGNQPQHF
>TRBJ2-7|-|-|TRBV13
TGTGCCAGCAGCTTAGGCCCGGACTCCCCCTCCTACGAGCAGTACTTC
CASSLGPDSPSYEQYF
>TRBJ2-1|-|-|TRBV7-3
TGTGCCAGCAGCTTATGGAAAGGCGGGGACAATGAGCAGTTCTTC
CASSLWKGGDNEQFF